This entry lists 27 T cell receptor beta chains sequenced from one sample in a study of blood T cell repertoires in COVID-19. Some clones are missing from TCRdb's copy, which holds only in-frame ones; the method was immunoSEQ multiplex PCR. The sample consists of under 200,000 clones, approximately 84% of them appearing once. Material: PBMCs or T cells enriched from blood (not recorded which). The origin of the receptors is a woman aged 45-65 years who had recovered from COVID-19.

The gene calls are TRBV21-1 and TRBJ2-7; the table's D call TRBD2 went unverified against the DNA. TRBV21-1 corresponds to a pseudogene. The CDR3 totals 16 residues. CDR3 in amino acids: CASRGALTNVLDEQYF. Written as DNA, the CDR3 is TGTGCCAGCAGAGGAGCGTTAACTAACGTGTTAGACGAGCAGTACTTC.

In nucleotides, the CDR3 is TGTGCCAGCAGATTACAGGGGTTGGACACCGGGGAGCTGTTTTTT. Translated: CASRLQGLDTGELFF. The chain couples TRBV6-5 to TRBJ2-2, with 7 nucleotides matching TRBD1. Looked up from germline, CDR1 is MNHEY and CDR2 is SVGAGI. V trimming: 6 bases; J trimming: 3 bases; junction bases outside the gene matches: 7. The CDR3 consists of 15 residues.

V is TRBV28 and J is TRBJ2-4; 7 positions agree with TRBD1. Per germline, CDR1 MDHEN and CDR2 SYDVKM. V lost 6 bases, J lost 6 bases, and 14 bases stayed unmatched. The CDR3 loop spans 16 amino acids. CDR3 sequence (DNA): TGTGCCAGCAGCCCTACGGGACAGCCGGTGGGAAACATTCAGTACTTC. Amino acid sequence: CASSPTGQPVGNIQYF.

V usage is TRBV4-3 and J usage is TRBJ2-3, with TRBD2 identical over 8 bases. V was clipped by 1 base and J by 4 bases; unmatched bases: 7. CDR3 size: 16 residues. CDR1 LGHNA and CDR2 YSLEER come from the germline V gene. The CDR3 bases are TGCGCCAGCAGCCAAGGGGGTAGCGGGACCGCAGATACGCAGTATTTT. Its protein is CASSQGGSGTADTQYF.

The chain employs TRBV29-1 and TRBJ2-7; D is possibly TRBD1 (5 bases). The CDR3 covers 13 residues. Per the germline V gene, CDR1 is SQVTM and CDR2 is ANQGSEA. With 0 bases removed from V and 4 bases from J, the gap between germline ends came to 10 bases. The CDR3 loop reads CSVEDRVAYEQYF. In DNA, the CDR3 is TGCAGCGTTGAAGACAGGGTAGCTTACGAGCAGTACTTC.

V gene TRBV6-6 combines with J gene TRBJ1-1; TRBD1 agrees at 7 bases. Germline CDR1 is MNHNY and CDR2 is SVGAGI (reference sequence). The J segment lost 5 bases and the V segment lost 2 bases, leaving 5 bases of the junction unmatched. The CDR3 contains 14 residues. CDR3 region: CASSYRDSLTEAFF. CDR3 nucleotide sequence: TGTGCCAGCAGTTACAGGGACAGCTTAACTGAAGCTTTCTTT.

The rearrangement uses TRBV27 and TRBJ1-2; 7 positions match TRBD1. V lost 2 bases to trimming and J lost 0 bases; unmatched junction nucleotides: 3. Germline V gives CDR1 MNHEY, CDR2 SMNVEV (reference sequence). The CDR3 length is 15 residues. CDR3 coding DNA: TGTGCCAGCAGTTTAGACAGGGTGACTAACTATGGCTACACCTTC. Translating gives CASSLDRVTNYGYTF.

The gene calls are TRBV15 and TRBJ1-4; 8 bases agree with TRBD1. Germline assignment: CDR1 LNHNV and CDR2 YYDKDF (reference sequence). J lost 0 bases, V lost 3 bases, and 3 bases had no gene match. The CDR3 runs to 16 residues. This chain's CDR3 is CATSRDRVTTNEKLFF. The CDR3 DNA follows: TGTGCCACCAGCAGGGACAGGGTGACAACTAATGAAAAACTGTTTTTT.

This sequence joins TRBV13 and TRBJ2-7; TRBD2 matches 7 bases. Germline V gives CDR1 PRHDT, CDR2 FYEKMQ (reference sequence). J gave up 6 bases and V 5 bases, and 16 bases lay outside the gene matches. The CDR3 sequence is 16 residues long. The CDR3 nucleotides read TGTGCCAGCAGCCTCCGTCGCGGGACTGGGAGGGGCGAGCAGTACTTC. Translated, it gives CASSLRRGTGRGEQYF.

The chain combines TRBV3-1 (or the pseudogene TRBV3-2) with TRBJ2-3; tentatively, D is TRBD1 (5 bases). The CDR3 runs 16 residues. V was shortened by 0 bases and J by 4 bases, with 14 bases between the two germline ends. CDR1 is LGHDT and CDR2 is YNNKEL in the germline V gene (reference sequence). This CDR3 reads CASSQDLGPGPDTQYF. In DNA form, the CDR3 reads TGTGCCAGCAGCCAAGATTTAGGCCCAGGGCCAGATACGCAGTATTTT.

The chain joins TRBV5-1 to TRBJ2-2; the D is unclear. Trimming took off 5 bases at V and 2 bases at J, with 16 bases between the two ends. The germline gives CDR1 SGHRS, CDR2 YFSETQ. The CDR3 is 16 residues long. The CDR3 coding sequence is TGCGCCAGCAGTCCTGGGCCAAATTCTAACACCGGGGAGCTGTTTTTT. This translates into CASSPGPNSNTGELFF.

V usage is TRBV5-4 and J usage is TRBJ2-7; 7 nucleotides align to TRBD1. The V gene end was trimmed by 0 bases and the J gene end by 4 bases; junction bases not matched to a gene: 1. Germline V gives CDR1 SGHNT, CDR2 YYREEE (reference sequence). The CDR3 length is 13 residues. Here the CDR3 reads CASSLGTGYEQYF. DNA of the CDR3: TGTGCCAGCAGCTTGGGGACAGGTTACGAGCAGTACTTC.

This rearrangement joins TRBV6-5 to TRBJ2-2; D gene uncertain. CDR1 is MNHEY and CDR2 is SVGAGI in the germline V gene. The V end was cut by 6 bases, the J end by 2 bases, with 10 bases between. The CDR3 totals 14 residues. CDR3 DNA: TGTGCCAGCAGAGGAGAACTTAACACCGGGGAGCTGTTTTTT. This gives the protein CASRGELNTGELFF.

This clone came up a few times. The chain uses TRBV27 and TRBJ1-1, with TRBD1 matching over 9 bases. CDR1 MNHEY and CDR2 SMNVEV come from the germline V gene (reference sequence). The CDR3 length is 14 residues. Trimming took 4 bases from V and 5 from J; bases not matched to a gene: 5. DNA for the CDR3: TGTGCCAGCAGTTCGGGACAGGGTTGGACTGAAGCTTTCTTT. This sequence encodes CASSSGQGWTEAFF.

CDR3 coding DNA: TGCGCCAGCAGCCCTTGGGGGGAAAGAACTAATGAAAAACTGTTTTTT. Translating gives CASSPWGERTNEKLFF. V is TRBV5-1 and J is TRBJ1-4; a possible D gene is TRBD1 (5 bases). Trimming left V 4 bases short and J 1 base short, with 14 bases between. This CDR3 has 16 amino acids. CDR1 is SGHRS, CDR2 YFSETQ, per germline.

V usage is TRBV5-4 and J usage is TRBJ1-3; D is undetermined. This CDR3 has 15 amino acids. Trimming shortened V by 9 bases and J by 0 bases, and 16 bases separated the two germline ends. From germline, CDR1 is SGHNT and CDR2 YYREEE (reference sequence). The CDR3 DNA reads as TGTGCCACCACGGAGGGTACGAGCTCTGGAAACACCATATATTTT. Translation: CATTEGTSSGNTIYF.

The gene calls are TRBV7-9 and TRBJ1-1; maybe TRBD1 (5 bases). This CDR3 contains 13 residues. V was clipped by 5 bases and J by 1 base, with 8 bases between them. CDR1 and CDR2 (germline): SEHNR, FQNEAQ (reference sequence). CDR3 sequence (DNA): TGTGCCAGCAGCCCGACAGCGAACACTGAAGCTTTCTTT. Translated: CASSPTANTEAFF.

V usage is TRBV25-1 and J usage is TRBJ2-1, with unresolved D. Per germline, CDR1 MGHDK and CDR2 SYGVNS. The V gene lost 0 bases and the J gene lost 5 bases, with 2 bases spanning the gap. This CDR3 has 12 amino acids. CDR3 amino acids: CASSEYNNEQFF. Here the CDR3 DNA reads TGTGCCAGCAGTGAATATAACAATGAGCAGTTCTTC.

The chain carries TRBV3-1 (or the pseudogene TRBV3-2) and TRBJ2-1, with D tentatively TRBD1 (5 bases). The length of the CDR3 is 14 residues. Germline V lookup: CDR1 LGHDT, CDR2 YNNKEL (reference sequence). Trimming cost V 3 bases and J 6 bases, with 12 bases left between them. The CDR3 DNA follows: TGTGCCAGCAGCCACGACAGTCCTCGCAATGAGCAGTTCTTC. It is translated as CASSHDSPRNEQFF.

J is TRBJ2-5 and V is TRBV3-1 (or the pseudogene TRBV3-2), with 10 bases fitting TRBD2. This CDR3 region has 16 residues. Per germline, CDR1 LGHDT and CDR2 YNNKEL (reference sequence). V dropped 2 bases and J dropped 0; count of bases not matched to a gene: 3. The CDR3: CASSQYGLADQETQYF. The CDR3 coding sequence is TGTGCCAGCAGCCAATATGGACTAGCGGACCAAGAGACCCAGTACTTC.

The chain employs TRBV7-9 and TRBJ2-7; 8 bases fit TRBD2. Germline lookup yields CDR1 SEHNR and CDR2 FQNEAQ (reference sequence). CDR3 size: 15 residues. The V and J ends lost 3 bases and 5 bases, in that order; junction bases with no gene match: 9. The CDR3 DNA reads TGTGCCAGCAGCTTTCCGAGACGGGAGGGCCACGAGCAGTACTTC. Translating it yields CASSFPRREGHEQYF.

The chain has TRBV19 and TRBJ2-1; 15 nucleotides line up with TRBD2. The CDR3 runs to 18 residues. Germline values: CDR1 LNHDA, CDR2 SQIVND (reference sequence). Trimming cost V 2 bases and J 5 bases; bases outside gene matches: 7. CDR3 sequence reads: CASSISHGLAGGDNEQFF. Written as DNA, the CDR3 is TGTGCCAGTAGTATAAGCCACGGACTAGCGGGAGGGGACAATGAGCAGTTCTTC.

The chain carries TRBV19 and TRBJ2-3; a weak D match, TRBD2 (5 bases). Germline V gene sequence: CDR1 LNHDA, CDR2 SQIVND (reference sequence). The length of the CDR3 is 11 residues. V lost 9 bases and J 4 bases, leaving 8 bases between the germline ends. The CDR3 loop reads CASGLPDTQYF. As DNA, the CDR3 is TGTGCCAGCGGACTCCCAGATACGCAGTATTTT.

This chain connects TRBV5-6 to TRBJ2-1; 8 bases line up with TRBD2. The germline gives CDR1 SGHDT, CDR2 YYEEEE. J was trimmed by 2 bases and V by 0 bases; bases with no gene match: 4. CDR3 length equals 16 residues. The DNA of the CDR3 is TGTGCCAGCAGCTTGGAGGTAGCGGGACCCTACAATGAGCAGTTCTTC. This translates into CASSLEVAGPYNEQFF.

For the CDR3, the DNA is TGTGCCAGCAGTACGTATACCCCGGCGGAGGGGGAGCAGTTCTTC. Protein sequence: CASSTYTPAEGEQFF. V is TRBV28 and J is TRBJ2-1, with a possible D match to TRBD2 (6 bases). The CDR3 length is 15 residues. The V and J ends lost 5 bases and 10 bases respectively, with 21 bases between them. Germline values: CDR1 MDHEN, CDR2 SYDVKM. Full variable domain (remainder filled in from reference TRBV28 and TRBJ2-1): DVKVTQSSRYLVKRTGEKVFLECVQDMDHENMFWYRQDPGLGLRLIYFSYDVKMKEKGDIPEGYSVSREKKERFSLILESASTNQTSMYLCASSTYTPAEGEQFFGPGTRLTVL.

This clone was seen only once. The chain couples TRBV2 to TRBJ1-4; D possibly corresponds to TRBD1 (5 bases). Germline loops: CDR1 SNHLY, CDR2 FYNNEI. Trimming shortened V by 1 base and J by 3 bases, and 9 bases separated the two germline ends. The CDR3 loop spans 15 amino acids. As DNA, the CDR3 is TGTGCCAGCAGTGAAGGGCAAGGGGCTAATGAAAAACTGTTTTTT. It yields the protein CASSEGQGANEKLFF.

This clone came up once. The chain is built from TRBV3-1 (or the pseudogene TRBV3-2) and TRBJ2-5; 9 nucleotides align to TRBD1. The CDR3 contains 15 residues. J was trimmed by 6 bases and V by 1 base; bases with no gene match: 6. The germline V gene has CDR1 LGHDT and CDR2 YNNKEL (reference sequence). The CDR3, as DNA: TGTGCCAGCAGCCAAGCTGGACAGGGGTGGCAGACCCAGTACTTC. Translating gives CASSQAGQGWQTQYF.